This T cell receptor beta chain is from a study of identical twins. A word on this clonotype: The antigen remains unidentified.

This CDR3 spans 16 amino acids. Deletions cut 4 bases from V and 1 base from J, with 16 bases between. Germline V gives CDR1 SEHNR, CDR2 FQNEAQ (reference sequence). TCRdb ran MiXCR on the 5' RACE reads and lists one entry per CDR3 protein. Of hundreds of thousands of distinct CDR3 sequences listed, about 18% are singletons. General study results and limits: Out-of-frame alpha sequences shared by twins were enriched for low generation probability.

These data also formed part of another study, on T cells expressing NK-cell markers. This second report adds: Beta-chain profiling covered CD3+CD56+NKG2C+, CD3+CD56+NKG2C- and CD3+CD56-NKG2C+ sorted subsets. NKG2C+ dominant clonotype frequencies in five or six donors were roughly 1.0-7.5% of CD8+ T cells.

The chain combines TRBV7-9 with TRBJ1-1, with a tentative D call TRBD1 (5 bases). The sample taken for sequencing was PBMCs. The sequence was collected from a woman in her late teens or twenties in good health. CDR3: CASSWRGRGGNTEAFF. CDR3 DNA sequence: TGTGCCAGCAGCTGGCGGGGGAGGGGTGGGAACACTGAAGCTTTCTTT.